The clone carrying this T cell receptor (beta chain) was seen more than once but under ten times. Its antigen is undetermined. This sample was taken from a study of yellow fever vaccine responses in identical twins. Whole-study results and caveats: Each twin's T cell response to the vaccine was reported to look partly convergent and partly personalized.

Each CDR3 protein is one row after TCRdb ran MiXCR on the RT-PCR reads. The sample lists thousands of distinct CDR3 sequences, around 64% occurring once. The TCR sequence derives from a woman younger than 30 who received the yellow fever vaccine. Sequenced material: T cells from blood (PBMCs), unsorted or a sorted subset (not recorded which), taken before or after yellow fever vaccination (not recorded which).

The CDR3 region has the DNA TGTGCCAGCTCACCACTAGCGGCAATAGCGGTCACAGATACGCAGTATTTT. This gives the protein CASSPLAAIAVTDTQYF. The chain has TRBV18 and TRBJ2-3; TRBD2 is a possible D gene (6 bases). V lost 1 base to trimming and J lost 2 bases, with 16 bases between them. Germline V gives CDR1 KGHSH, CDR2 LQKENI. The CDR3 runs to 17 residues.